This TCR beta chain stems from a study of cytomegalovirus exposure and HLA in healthy donors. The study, taken as a whole, reports: The study reported that TCR beta sequences accurately predicted HLA-A and HLA-B alleles in most subjects. Investigators reported 150 to 200 TCR beta chains as tied to cytomegalovirus. More clonal expansion characterized HLA-associated TCR beta chains than equally common others in a later analysis. Trimming of TCR beta V- and J-genes showed a link, identified in a later analysis, to a missense DCLRE1C variant.

The CDR3 is 15 residues long. CDR1 and CDR2 (germline): SGHRS, YFSETQ. J lost 5 bases, V lost 10 bases, and 15 bases had no gene match. A word on this clone: Its antigen is currently unknown.

The PCR made use of 60 Vbeta and 13 Jbeta primers. The repertoire was sequenced with immunoSEQ multiplex PCR; TCRdb's copy has only in-frame clones and lacks some. The sample includes 50,000 to 60,000 clones. Sequencing was carried out using PBMCs. The clonotype originates from a male donor in good health and CMV-seronegative. The V call is TRBV5-1, the J call TRBJ2-3; TRBD1 aligns across 8 bases. The CDR3 DNA reads TGCGCCTCCAAGGACAGGGAGCTTTCTAGAGATACGCAGTATTTT. It translates to CASKDRELSRDTQYF.